What follows are 31 T cell receptor beta chains derived from one specimen sequenced in a study of TIL therapy for anti-PD-1-resistant metastatic lung cancer. Time point here: pre-treatment sample, taken before nivolumab and TIL therapy. The immunoSEQ assay was v3. The table came from immunoSEQ multiplex PCR; TCRdb's copy has only in-frame clones and leaves some out. The sample contains roughly 60,000 clones, around 86% of which appear only once. The sample consisted of blood, taken at baseline. All receptors come from a person aged 25 to 85 with non-small cell lung cancer.

This chain joins TRBV9 and TRBJ2-6, with a possible D match to TRBD1 (6 bases). Germline loops: CDR1 SGDLS, CDR2 YYNGEE. This CDR3 spans 16 amino acids. Trimming cost V 3 bases and J 0 bases, with 10 bases left between them. CDR3 amino acids: CASSAGRGSGANVLTF. The CDR3 DNA is TGTGCCAGCAGCGCGGGCAGGGGCTCTGGGGCCAACGTCCTGACTTTC.

The chain has TRBV19 and TRBJ2-7, with 8 nucleotides matching TRBD1. V trimming: 1 base; J trimming: 3 bases; junction bases outside the gene matches: 2. Germline loops: CDR1 LNHDA, CDR2 SQIVND (reference sequence). The CDR3 runs 14 residues. CDR3 loop: CASSIAGTGYEQYF. As DNA, the CDR3 is TGTGCCAGTAGTATAGCCGGGACAGGCTACGAGCAGTACTTC.

This clone was seen once. The chain links TRBV9 to TRBJ2-1, with D perhaps being TRBD1 or TRBD2 (6 bases each). V lost 0 bases and J 3 bases, leaving 19 bases between the germline ends. The CDR3 consists of 18 residues. Per germline, CDR1 SGDLS and CDR2 YYNGEE. The CDR3 nucleotides are TGTGCCAGCAGCGTAGGGAGGGGACAAAATCACCTCTACAATGAGCAGTTCTTC. Residues: CASSVGRGQNHLYNEQFF. Variable domain in full (rest from reference TRBV9 and TRBJ2-1): DSGVTQTPKHLITATGQRVTLRCSPRSGDLSVYWYQQSLDQGLQFLIQYYNGEERAKGNILERFSAQQFPDLHSELNLSSLELGDSALYFCASSVGRGQNHLYNEQFFGPGTRLTVL.

J is TRBJ2-7 and V is TRBV7-3, with TRBD2 as a possible D gene (6 bases). The CDR3 is 13 amino acids. The germline V and J ends were trimmed by 5 bases and 6 bases, with 14 bases remaining between them. Germline V gene data show CDR1 as SGHTA and CDR2 as FQGTGA. CDR3 in amino acids: CASSTQRATEQYF. CDR3 DNA: TGTGCCAGCAGCACACAGCGGGCCACCGAGCAGTACTTC.

This rearrangement joins TRBV4-1 to TRBJ2-7, with a tentative D call TRBD2 (7 bases). This CDR3 has 14 amino acids. The germline CDR1 and CDR2 sequences are MGHRA and YSYEKL. Deletions cut 0 bases from V and 4 bases from J, with 10 bases between. The DNA of the CDR3 is TGCGCCAGCAGCCAAGAAAGGGGGGGGTACGAGCAGTACTTC. This encodes CASSQERGGYEQYF.

The chain combines TRBV15 with TRBJ1-5; weak D call: TRBD1 (6 bases). The CDR3 totals 15 residues. Germline V lookup: CDR1 LNHNV, CDR2 YYDKDF (reference sequence). V was trimmed by 0 bases and J by 6 bases, leaving 12 bases between them. Here the CDR3 reads CATSREGGMGQPQHF. The DNA of the CDR3 is TGTGCCACCAGCAGAGAGGGGGGCATGGGTCAGCCCCAGCATTTT.

The chain is built from TRBV4-1 and TRBJ2-7, with a weak D call TRBD2 (5 bases). This CDR3 comprises 13 residues. Trimming took off 5 bases at V and 1 base at J, with 9 bases between the two ends. Looked up from germline, CDR1 is MGHRA and CDR2 is YSYEKL. As DNA, the CDR3 is TGCGCCAGCAGCGAGCGGATATCCTACGAGCAGTACTTC. It specifies CASSERISYEQYF.

V and J are TRBV5-6 and TRBJ1-4; 11 bases line up with TRBD1. The J segment lost 8 bases and the V segment lost 3 bases, leaving 3 bases of the junction unmatched. The germline V gene encodes CDR1 SGHDT and CDR2 YYEEEE. This CDR3 is built from 14 residues. The CDR3, as DNA: TGTGCCAGCAGCTGGGGACAGGGGGAAGAAAAACTGTTTTTT. It codes for CASSWGQGEEKLFF.

The chain employs TRBV6-5 and TRBJ1-1; a possible D gene is TRBD1 (6 bases). V dropped 9 bases and J dropped 4 bases, with 18 bases sitting between them. Germline V lookup: CDR1 MNHEY, CDR2 SVGAGI. This CDR3 is 14 amino acids long. The CDR3: CASIIQGRFTEAFF. CDR3 nucleotide sequence: TGTGCCAGTATCATACAGGGACGATTCACTGAAGCTTTCTTT.

This clone appeared a few times. CDR3 amino acids: CASSYRQGRGSPLHF. The CDR3 DNA reads as TGTGCCAGCAGTTACCGACAGGGTCGGGGCTCACCCCTCCACTTT. This chain uses TRBV6-5 with TRBJ1-6; 7 nucleotides line up with TRBD1. After removal of 2 bases from V and 10 bases from J, the junction contained 8 bases not matched to a gene. This CDR3 spans 15 amino acids. Per germline, CDR1 MNHEY and CDR2 SVGAGI.

The CDR3 protein is CAGGLDTGELFF. For the CDR3, the DNA is TGTGCCGGGGGACTAGACACCGGGGAGCTGTTTTTT. The chain joins TRBV19 to TRBJ2-2, with 8 bases lining up with TRBD2. V dropped 11 bases and J dropped 3; count of bases not matched to a gene: 2. The CDR3 length is 12 residues. Germline loops: CDR1 LNHDA, CDR2 SQIVND (reference sequence).

This rearrangement joins TRBV6-5 to TRBJ2-7; the D gene is possibly TRBD1 (5 bases). The CDR3 runs 16 residues. With 2 bases removed from V and 2 bases from J, the gap between germline ends came to 16 bases. Germline V gives CDR1 MNHEY, CDR2 SVGAGI. The CDR3 DNA sequence: TGTGCCAGCAGTTACGCTGGAAGGGGCCCTGCCTACGAGCAGTACTTC. Amino acids: CASSYAGRGPAYEQYF.

The chain combines TRBV6-5 with TRBJ2-5, with D possibly called TRBD1 or TRBD2 (6 bases each). Germline loops: CDR1 MNHEY, CDR2 SVGAGI. The CDR3 length is 15 residues. V was trimmed by 0 bases and J by 5 bases, leaving 13 bases between them. CDR3 region: CASSYSGGPGETQYF. CDR3 sequence (DNA): TGTGCCAGCAGTTACTCGGGGGGCCCAGGGGAGACCCAGTACTTC.

The CDR3 DNA sequence: TGCAGCGTTGTGGTGCCCTCCTACAATGAGCAGTTCTTC. This encodes CSVVVPSYNEQFF. V usage is TRBV29-1 and J usage is TRBJ2-1; D call uncertain. Germline CDR1 is SQVTM and CDR2 is ANQGSEA. V lost 4 bases and J 0 bases, leaving 7 bases between the germline ends. This CDR3 region has 13 residues.

The J gene is TRBJ2-3, the V gene TRBV6-5, with 7 bases fitting TRBD1. The CDR3 is made up of 12 amino acids. The germline CDR1 and CDR2 sequences are MNHEY and SVGAGI. The J segment lost 3 bases and the V segment lost 6 bases, leaving 0 bases of the junction unmatched. The CDR3 DNA reads TGTGCCAGCAGGACAGGGACAGATACGCAGTATTTT. Translating it yields CASRTGTDTQYF.

The chain has TRBV5-4 and TRBJ2-5; TRBD1 aligns across 10 bases. The CDR3 spans 14 residues. The trim removed 4 bases at V and 3 bases at J, leaving 3 bases unmatched. The germline gives CDR1 SGHNT, CDR2 YYREEE (reference sequence). CDR3 DNA: TGTGCCAGCAGCCCGACAGGGGGCGAAGAGACCCAGTACTTC. Protein: CASSPTGGEETQYF.

The chain recombines TRBV28 with TRBJ1-1; D call uncertain. This CDR3 is 14 amino acids long. The germline V gene encodes CDR1 MDHEN and CDR2 SYDVKM. Trimming left V 3 bases short and J 1 base short, with 9 bases between. The DNA for the CDR3 is TGTGCCAGCAGTTTGAACCAGGCGAACACTGAAGCTTTCTTT. Protein product: CASSLNQANTEAFF.

The chain is built from TRBV5-1 and TRBJ1-6; D perhaps matches TRBD1 (5 bases). The CDR3 spans 17 residues. CDR1 SGHRS and CDR2 YFSETQ come from the germline V gene. With 0 bases removed from V and 4 bases from J, the gap between germline ends came to 14 bases. The chain's CDR3 is CASSLEVIAGYNSPLHF. CDR3 coding DNA: TGCGCCAGCAGCTTGGAGGTAATCGCAGGGTATAATTCACCCCTCCACTTT.

This clone was found a few times. The CDR3 reads CASRRRQAQGVLTF. The CDR3 bases are TGTGCCAGCAGGCGGAGACAGGCCCAAGGGGTCCTGACTTTC. This chain uses TRBV3-1 (or the pseudogene TRBV3-2) with TRBJ2-6, with a tentative D call TRBD1 (6 bases). CDR3 length equals 14 residues. The germline V gene has CDR1 LGHDT and CDR2 YNNKEL (reference sequence). Trimming stripped 6 bases from V and 13 bases from J, with 19 bases between.

The J gene is TRBJ2-3, the V gene TRBV6-5; D gene unclear. The CDR3 extends over 15 amino acids. The V and J ends lost 6 bases and 0 bases respectively, with 13 bases between them. The germline CDR1 and CDR2 sequences are MNHEY and SVGAGI. This CDR3 is CASRPRRASTDTQYF. CDR3 nucleotides: TGTGCCAGCAGACCCCGTAGGGCGAGCACAGATACGCAGTATTTT.

This chain joins TRBV7-9 and TRBJ2-5, with D uncertain. Germline V gene lookup returns CDR1 SEHNR and CDR2 FQNEAQ (reference sequence). The CDR3 contains 11 residues. V was pared by 3 bases and J by 4 bases, with 3 bases between. CDR3 DNA sequence: TGTGCCAGCAGCTTGTTAGAGACCCAGTACTTC. It encodes CASSLLETQYF.

The chain recombines TRBV9 with TRBJ2-3, with TRBD2 as a possible D gene (5 bases). Per the germline V gene, CDR1 is SGDLS and CDR2 is YYNGEE. V lost 0 bases, J lost 4 bases, and 9 bases lay in between. This CDR3 contains 14 residues. The CDR3 nucleotides are TGTGCCAGCAGCGTAGAGGGAGCCCCAGATACGCAGTATTTT. This gives the protein CASSVEGAPDTQYF.

The genes are TRBV2 and TRBJ2-7, with 7 bases fitting TRBD1. V lost 3 bases, J lost 4 bases, and 3 bases stayed unmatched. The CDR3 contains 13 residues. Germline V gene data show CDR1 as SNHLY and CDR2 as FYNNEI. CDR3 nucleotides: TGTGCCAGCAGTGAGGGACAGTCGTACGAGCAGTACTTC. Translating gives CASSEGQSYEQYF.

This rearrangement joins TRBV4-1 to TRBJ2-5; no reliable D call. Germline CDR1 reads MGHRA; CDR2 reads YSYEKL. This CDR3 is built from 15 residues. Trimming shortened V by 2 bases and J by 2 bases, and 12 bases separated the two germline ends. The chain's CDR3 is CASSQYYLRQETQYF. In DNA, the CDR3 is TGCGCCAGCAGCCAATACTACCTGAGGCAAGAGACCCAGTACTTC.

The rearrangement joins TRBV19 to TRBJ2-7, with 10 bases aligning to TRBD2. Germline values: CDR1 LNHDA, CDR2 SQIVND (reference sequence). This CDR3 spans 16 amino acids. After removal of 3 bases from V and 0 bases from J, the junction contained 5 bases not matched to a gene. The CDR3 protein is CASSMASGGLSYEQYF. Written as DNA, the CDR3 is TGTGCCAGTAGTATGGCTAGCGGGGGCCTCTCCTACGAGCAGTACTTC.

The table lists this clone with a few counts. Different DNA sequences within this sample yield the same CDR3. The chain links TRBV29-1 to TRBJ2-2; no reliable D call. Germline CDR1 SQVTM, CDR2 ANQGSEA. The CDR3 loop spans 11 amino acids. Trimming stripped 6 bases from V and 2 bases from J, with 4 bases between. The CDR3 bases are TGCAGCGTGCGAAACACCGGGGAGCTGTTTTTT. Its protein product is CSVRNTGELFF.

V usage is TRBV3-1 (or the pseudogene TRBV3-2) and J usage is TRBJ2-1; 8 bases match TRBD1. With V trimmed by 6 bases and J by 3 bases, 10 bases remained unmatched. Germline V gene lookup returns CDR1 LGHDT and CDR2 YNNKEL (reference sequence). The CDR3 is made up of 16 amino acids. The CDR3 reads CASSQAGTGNYNEQFF. CDR3 sequence (DNA): TGTGCCAGCAGTCAGGCCGGGACAGGAAACTACAATGAGCAGTTCTTC.

The V gene is TRBV19, the J gene TRBJ1-5; a possible D gene is TRBD1 (5 bases). The CDR3 runs to 14 residues. Germline CDR1 reads LNHDA; CDR2 reads SQIVND (reference sequence). V was shortened by 7 bases and J by 6 bases, with 16 bases between the two germline ends. The CDR3 DNA sequence: TGTGCCAGTACCCAAGGTGGGGGTGGTCAGCCCCAGCATTTT. Translation: CASTQGGGGQPQHF.

This sequence joins TRBV5-1 and TRBJ2-3, with 15 bases aligning to TRBD2. After removal of 4 bases from V and 5 bases from J, the junction contained 11 bases not matched to a gene. The germline gives CDR1 SGHRS, CDR2 YFSETQ. This CDR3 has 18 amino acids. The CDR3 DNA reads as TGCGCCAGCAGCAAAGGACTAGCGGGAGGGCAAGTAAGAGATACGCAGTATTTT. Protein: CASSKGLAGGQVRDTQYF.

This clone was observed a single time. The chain uses TRBV9 and TRBJ1-3; no clear D. This CDR3 spans 15 amino acids. CDR1 and CDR2 from the germline V gene are SGDLS and YYNGEE. V dropped 2 bases and J dropped 0 bases, with 9 bases sitting between them. The CDR3 DNA reads as TGTGCCAGCAGCGTGGGTCAGCTCTCTGGAAACACCATATATTTT. Encoded protein: CASSVGQLSGNTIYF.

This CDR3 is CATSTGQGPYEQYF. CDR3 sequence (DNA): TGTGCCACCAGCACGGGACAGGGGCCCTACGAGCAGTACTTC. This chain uses TRBV15 with TRBJ2-7; TRBD1 matches 10 bases. This CDR3 has 14 amino acids. The V segment lost 4 bases and the J segment 2 bases; nucleotides outside the gene matches: 2. In germline, CDR1 is LNHNV, CDR2 YYDKDF (reference sequence).